This paragraph reports one TCR beta chain. The antigen is unknown. The sample comes from a study of vaccination effects on CD4 cells after COVID-19. Before sequencing, viral peptide pools were used by the ViraFEST assay to expand antigen-specific CD4+ T cells. CD4+ T cells were isolated after less than 13 days of culture. Clones were read by immunoSEQ multiplex PCR, and TCRdb kept only the in-frame ones, dropping some. The table has around 83,000 clones, roughly 80% seen once. V was clipped by 3 bases and J by 1 base, with 18 bases between them. The CDR3 loop spans 17 amino acids. Germline V lookup: CDR1 LNHDA, CDR2 SQIVND (reference sequence).

The sequencing here drew on CD4+ T cells from PBMCs cultured with HCoV-229E spike peptides, taken before COVID-19 vaccination. V and J are TRBV19 and TRBJ1-1; maybe TRBD1 (5 bases). This TCR derives from a human donor who received a COVID-19 vaccine. The CDR3 spells CASSILRGVGENTEAFF. The CDR3 DNA reads as TGTGCCAGTAGTATTCTACGAGGGGTAGGGGAGAACACTGAAGCTTTCTTT. Looking up the rest from reference TRBV19 and TRBJ1-1 gives the full variable domain: DGGITQSPKYLFRKEGQNVTLSCEQNLNHDAMYWYRQDPGQGLRLIYYSQIVNDFQKGDIAEGYSVSREKKESFPLTVTSAQKNPTAFYLCASSILRGVGENTEAFFGQGTRLTVV.